This T cell receptor beta chain originates from a study of CD8+CD57+ T cells in acquired aplastic anemia. The overall study: Sorted CD4+ and CD8+ cells gave an average of around 3.3 ug of DNA. Study findings and constraints: CD8+ Simpson's diversity did not differ significantly between patients and controls.

This clonotype was recorded at least ten times. The target antigen is unknown. The CDR3 covers 13 residues. Looked up from germline, CDR1 is LNHDA and CDR2 is SQIVND (reference sequence). Trimming stripped 8 bases from V and 2 bases from J, with 12 bases between. By flow cytometry, patients selected for sequencing had shown an expansion of CD8+CD57+ cells. Each patient gave a blood sample that was collected before any therapy had been received. The TCR beta profiling, which covered VDJ combination and CDR3 sequence, was carried out using genomic DNA as the template. TCRdb re-called the reads through MiXCR, storing one row per CDR3 protein. The data contain approximately 180,000 distinct CDR3 sequences, about 45% of them singletons.

The clonotype comes from a human donor with aplastic anemia. Sequenced: sorted CD4+, CD8+, or CD8+CD57+ T cells (not recorded which) from PBMCs. V gene TRBV19 combines with J gene TRBJ2-5, with D perhaps matching TRBD1 (5 bases). The CDR3 DNA is TGTGCCAGTCGAAGGACACATCAAGAGACCCAGTACTTC. Residues: CASRRTHQETQYF.